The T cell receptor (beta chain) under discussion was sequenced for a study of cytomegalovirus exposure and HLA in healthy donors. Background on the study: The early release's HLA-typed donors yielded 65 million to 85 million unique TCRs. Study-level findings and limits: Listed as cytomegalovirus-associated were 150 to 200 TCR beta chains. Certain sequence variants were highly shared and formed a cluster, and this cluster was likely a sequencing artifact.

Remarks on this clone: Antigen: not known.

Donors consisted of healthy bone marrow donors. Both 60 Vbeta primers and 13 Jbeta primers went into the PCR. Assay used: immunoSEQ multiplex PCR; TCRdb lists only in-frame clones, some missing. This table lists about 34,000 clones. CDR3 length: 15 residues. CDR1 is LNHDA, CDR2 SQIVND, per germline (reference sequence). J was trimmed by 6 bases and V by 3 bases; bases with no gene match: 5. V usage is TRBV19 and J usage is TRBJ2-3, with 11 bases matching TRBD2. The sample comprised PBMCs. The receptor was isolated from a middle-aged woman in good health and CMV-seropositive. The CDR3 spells CASSMVTSGVDTQYF. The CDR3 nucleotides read TGTGCCAGTAGTATGGTGACTAGCGGGGTTGATACGCAGTATTTT.